Each of the 6 T cell receptor beta chains below was sequenced from the same sample in a study of T cell repertoires in cytomegalovirus infection. A single record per CDR3 protein comes from TCRdb applying MiXCR to the reads. The table lists 250,000 to 300,000 distinct CDR3 sequences, roughly 23% of them singletons, with approximately 15% in the top ten. Sequencing input: PBMCs. Every receptor here comes from a human donor in good health (CMV status not recorded). Some clones in this sample may be carry-over from other donors' samples.

This clonotype was recorded many times. V is TRBV7-2 and J is TRBJ1-6; no clear D gene. Germline CDR1 SGHTA, CDR2 FQGNSA. The CDR3 spans 18 residues. V dropped 1 base and J dropped 8 bases, with 21 bases sitting between them. CDR3 nucleotide sequence: TGTGCCAGCAGCTTAGTTTCCTACAGTCCTAAACCAGATTCACCCCTCCACTTT. It specifies CASSLVSYSPKPDSPLHF.

The chain links TRBV2 to TRBJ1-1; a weak D match, TRBD1 (6 bases). Germline V CDR1 and CDR2: SNHLY, FYNNEI. This CDR3 spans 15 amino acids. Trimming pared 2 bases from V and 4 bases from J, leaving 14 bases between. The CDR3 bases are TGTGCCAGCAGTGAAAACAGGGCGATGGGCACTGAAGCTTTCTTT. Protein: CASSENRAMGTEAFF.

The sample holds a few counts of this clonotype. The genes are TRBV10-3 and TRBJ2-1; 7 nucleotides agree with TRBD1. The CDR3 is 13 amino acids. The germline V gene encodes CDR1 ENHRY and CDR2 SYGVKD. The junction had 11 bases not matched to a gene; V was cut back by 11 bases and J by 7 bases. In DNA, the CDR3 is TGTGCCTCGACCTGGGACAGCCTTAATGAGCAGTTCTTC. Its translation is CASTWDSLNEQFF.

The V gene is TRBV10-3, the J gene TRBJ2-5; TRBD1 matches 7 bases. The CDR3 totals 13 residues. V shed 5 bases, J shed 2 bases, and the junction held 2 bases outside the gene matches. CDR1 is ENHRY and CDR2 is SYGVKD in the germline V gene. The CDR3 coding sequence is TGTGCCATCAGTTGGGACAGTCAAGAGACCCAGTACTTC. Protein sequence: CAISWDSQETQYF.

There are many counts of this clonotype. V usage is TRBV7-8 and J usage is TRBJ1-2, with 8 bases fitting TRBD1. The CDR3 consists of 14 residues. Germline V CDR1 and CDR2: SGHVS, FQNEAQ. V was clipped by 3 bases and J by 4 bases; unmatched bases: 4. The DNA for the CDR3 is TGTGCCAGCAGCTTGGCACAGGGGGGCTATGGCTACACCTTC. This sequence encodes CASSLAQGGYGYTF.

The chain employs TRBV2 and TRBJ2-1; 7 bases match TRBD1. V trimming: 1 base; J trimming: 7 bases; junction bases outside the gene matches: 4. This CDR3 contains 14 residues. Germline-derived CDR1 and CDR2 are SNHLY and FYNNEI. The CDR3 coding sequence is TGTGCCAGCAGTGAAGACAGGGGCTTAAATGAGCAGTTCTTC. Translated: CASSEDRGLNEQFF.